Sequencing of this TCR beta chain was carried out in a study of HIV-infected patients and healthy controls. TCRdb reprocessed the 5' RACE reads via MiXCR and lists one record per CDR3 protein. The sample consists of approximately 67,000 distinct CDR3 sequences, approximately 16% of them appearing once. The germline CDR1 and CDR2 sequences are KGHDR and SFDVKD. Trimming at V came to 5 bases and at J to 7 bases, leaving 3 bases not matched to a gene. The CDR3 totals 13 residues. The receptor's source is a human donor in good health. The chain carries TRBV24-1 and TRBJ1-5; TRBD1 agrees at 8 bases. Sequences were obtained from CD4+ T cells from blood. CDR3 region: CATSARQGQPQHF. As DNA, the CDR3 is TGTGCCACCAGTGCCCGACAGGGGCAGCCCCAGCATTTT.